Presented here are 24 T cell receptor beta chains from one specimen sequenced in a study of blood T cells in healthy people across ages. A second PCR, run for about 6 to 11 cycles, used a sample-barcoded 5' primer plus a J-beta primer mix. MiXCR, run by TCRdb on the 5' RACE reads, gives a single entry per CDR3 protein. Altogether about 1.4 million distinct CDR3 sequences are present, around 55% being singletons, with the ten largest covering 6.5% to 8.5%. The sequenced sample was blood. The receptors were sampled from a man aged 18 to 35 in good health.

This chain uses TRBV4-1 with TRBJ2-4, with a possible D match to TRBD1 (5 bases). This CDR3 has 12 amino acids. In germline, CDR1 is MGHRA, CDR2 YSYEKL. Trimming took 8 bases from V and 2 from J, leaving 7 bases between them. The CDR3 bases are TGCGCCAGCCAGGGAACCAAAAACATTCAGTACTTC. This encodes CASQGTKNIQYF.

The V gene is TRBV4-2, the J gene TRBJ1-1, with D perhaps TRBD1 (5 bases). Deletions cut 4 bases from V and 2 bases from J, with 35 bases between. From germline, CDR1 is LGHNA and CDR2 YNFKEQ. The CDR3 runs 22 residues. CDR3 DNA sequence: TGTGCCAGCAGCCCCGTGTTGTCGGGGGTGGGTTTCGGCCCAGATGGAAACACTGAAGCTTTCTTT. Amino acids: CASSPVLSGVGFGPDGNTEAFF.

CDR3 loop: CASSQLYGTEQFF. The CDR3 DNA follows: TGTGCCAGCAGCCAACTCTATGGGACAGAGCAGTTCTTC. The chain links TRBV12-3 or TRBV12-4 to TRBJ2-1, with D possibly being TRBD1 (6 bases). The CDR3 has 13 residues. Trimming pared 6 bases from V and 10 bases from J, leaving 16 bases between.

The CDR3 region has the DNA TGTGCCAGCAGTTACGTCAGGGACACCAGCTACGAGCAGTACTTC. Translating it yields CASSYVRDTSYEQYF. The V and J genes are TRBV4-2 and TRBJ2-4; D is possibly TRBD1 (6 bases). The J call may be incorrect, as the DNA end agrees better with TRBJ2-7. Germline values: CDR1 LGHNA, CDR2 YNFKEQ. This CDR3 region has 15 residues.

CDR3 in amino acids: CSAREGIFNSPLHF. The CDR3 coding sequence is TGCAGTGCTAGAGAGGGAATTTTTAATTCACCCCTCCACTTT. J is TRBJ1-6 and V is TRBV20-1; unclear D gene. CDR3 length: 14 residues. Germline V gene data show CDR1 as DFQATT and CDR2 as SNEGSKA (reference sequence). With 0 bases removed from V and 6 bases from J, the gap between germline ends came to 9 bases.

This clonotype has a handful of counts. The CDR3 sequence: CAISALADEQFF. The CDR3 DNA sequence: TGTGCCATCAGTGCTCTAGCTGATGAGCAGTTCTTC. The chain has TRBV10-3 and TRBJ2-1, with TRBD2 as a possible D gene (5 bases). CDR3 length: 12 amino acids. Per the germline V gene, CDR1 is ENHRY and CDR2 is SYGVKD. Trimming cost V 4 bases and J 8 bases, with 9 bases left between them.

This clonotype was detected only a few times. The chain recombines TRBV20-1 with TRBJ1-6; D call uncertain. The CDR3 covers 13 residues. V was cut by 7 bases and J by 6 bases, with 13 bases left in between. Germline V CDR1 and CDR2: DFQATT, SNEGSKA (reference sequence). This CDR3 reads CSVIRSSNSPLHF. CDR3 nucleotides: TGCAGTGTAATACGGAGTTCTAATTCACCCCTCCACTTT.

The rearrangement links TRBV7-2 to TRBJ2-7; D is unresolved. V was trimmed by 5 bases and J by 3 bases, leaving 11 bases between them. This CDR3 is built from 13 residues. Germline V gives CDR1 SGHTA, CDR2 FQGNSA. This CDR3 reads CASSPYLNYEQYF. The CDR3 DNA follows: TGTGCCAGCAGCCCATACTTAAACTACGAGCAGTACTTC.

This clonotype came up a few times. The chain joins TRBV10-3 to TRBJ2-7, with a weak D call TRBD1 (6 bases). Germline V CDR1 and CDR2: ENHRY, SYGVKD. Trimming removed 6 bases from V and 4 bases from J, with 16 bases in between. The CDR3 has 14 residues. The DNA for the CDR3 is TGTGCCATCAGCGTACAGGGATCCGTGTACGAGCAGTACTTC. Protein: CAISVQGSVYEQYF.

The V and J genes are TRBV20-1 and TRBJ2-3; possibly TRBD2 for D (6 bases). This CDR3 is built from 14 residues. Germline CDR1 and CDR2: DFQATT and SNEGSKA (reference sequence). V dropped 2 bases and J dropped 1 base, with 10 bases sitting between them. CDR3 residues: CSARLGGGTDTQYF. As DNA, the CDR3 is TGCAGTGCTAGACTTGGCGGGGGCACAGATACGCAGTATTTT.

The chain uses TRBV4-2 and TRBJ2-7, with 9 bases identical to TRBD2. Germline-derived CDR1 and CDR2 are LGHNA and YNFKEQ. Losses at the gene ends were 0 bases for V and 0 bases for J; bases not matched to a gene: 9. This CDR3 is built from 18 residues. The CDR3 coding sequence is TGTGCCAGCAGCCAAGAAGTGGGACTAGCTCTACCCTCCTACGAGCAGTACTTC. It translates to CASSQEVGLALPSYEQYF.

The chain couples TRBV7-2 to TRBJ1-1; D ambiguous. The germline gives CDR1 SGHTA, CDR2 FQGNSA. Trimming pared 1 base from V and 11 bases from J, leaving 11 bases between. The CDR3 consists of 12 residues. The CDR3 loop is CASSLDPGGAFF. In DNA, the CDR3 is TGTGCCAGCAGCTTAGATCCGGGTGGGGCTTTCTTT.

This rearrangement joins TRBV7-9 to TRBJ2-2; D call uncertain. CDR1 and CDR2 (germline): SEHNR, FQNEAQ (reference sequence). The CDR3 is 14 amino acids. The germline V and J ends were trimmed by 5 bases and 7 bases, with 14 bases remaining between them. The CDR3 nucleotides are TGTGCCAGCAGCCCCGAGGCTAGAAGCGGGGAGCTGTTTTTT. The encoded protein is CASSPEARSGELFF.

V gene TRBV7-9 combines with J gene TRBJ2-7, with D uncertain. This CDR3 has 14 residues. Trimming removed 7 bases from V and 0 bases from J, with 13 bases in between. The germline gives CDR1 SEHNR, CDR2 FQNEAQ (reference sequence). The CDR3 region is CASIPLLSSYEQYF. In nucleotides, the CDR3 is TGTGCCAGCATCCCCCTTCTCAGCTCCTACGAGCAGTACTTC.

The gene calls are TRBV4-1 and TRBJ2-5, with D perhaps matching TRBD2 (6 bases). Trimming removed 2 bases at V and 1 base at J, with 11 bases between. Germline CDR1 is MGHRA and CDR2 is YSYEKL. The CDR3 loop spans 15 amino acids. The CDR3, as DNA: TGCGCCAGCAGCCAAACTCTAGCGTTCCAAGAGACCCAGTACTTC. This sequence encodes CASSQTLAFQETQYF.

This clonotype was seen a handful of times. This chain connects TRBV29-1 to TRBJ2-7; D is unclear. This CDR3 has 10 amino acids. From germline, CDR1 is SQVTM and CDR2 ANQGSEA. Between the trimmed V and J ends, which lost 6 bases and 3 bases, there was a span of 6 bases. The CDR3 DNA is TGCAGCGTGTACCACTACGAGCAGTACTTC. The encoded protein is CSVYHYEQYF.

The J gene is TRBJ2-3, the V gene TRBV20-1; 9 positions match TRBD1. This CDR3 comprises 14 residues. Germline V gives CDR1 DFQATT, CDR2 SNEGSKA (reference sequence). The ends lost 6 bases at V and 4 bases at J; junction bases unmatched: 8. The chain's CDR3 is CSATGTGRADTQYF. The CDR3 bases are TGCAGTGCCACTGGGACAGGGCGGGCAGATACGCAGTATTTT.

The chain is built from TRBV6-5 and TRBJ2-4, with a possible D match to TRBD2 (6 bases). The V gene lost 5 bases and the J gene lost 3 bases, with 11 bases spanning the gap. This CDR3 is built from 14 residues. Germline values: CDR1 MNHEY, CDR2 SVGAGI. CDR3 sequence: CASSRRDFKNIQYF. CDR3 in DNA: TGTGCCAGCAGTCGGCGGGACTTCAAAAACATTCAGTACTTC.

V is TRBV28 and J is TRBJ2-5; no clear D. V was shortened by 10 bases and J by 3 bases, with 9 bases between the two germline ends. The CDR3 has 11 amino acids. CDR1 and CDR2 (germline): MDHEN, SYDVKM. The DNA for the CDR3 is TGTGCCACCCGCGTGGAAGAGACCCAGTACTTC. This gives the protein CATRVEETQYF.

The V call is TRBV4-1, the J call TRBJ1-2; 7 nucleotides match TRBD1. From germline, CDR1 is MGHRA and CDR2 YSYEKL. Germline trimming cut 3 bases from V and 5 bases from J; bases unmatched to any gene: 12. The CDR3 contains 16 residues. CDR3: CASSQRRTQGEYGYTF. CDR3 sequence (DNA): TGCGCCAGCAGCCAGCGCAGGACCCAGGGGGAGTATGGCTACACCTTC.

The V gene is TRBV4-3, the J gene TRBJ2-2; tentative D call: TRBD2 (6 bases). This CDR3 spans 17 amino acids. V was cut by 3 bases and J by 8 bases, with 22 bases left in between. Germline V gene lookup returns CDR1 LGHNA and CDR2 YSLEER. The CDR3 DNA is TGCGCCAGCAGCCACCCACGGGGGACCCCTGGGTTTGGGGAGCTGTTTTTT. Translation: CASSHPRGTPGFGELFF.

The rearrangement links TRBV29-1 to TRBJ2-5; 11 nucleotides align to TRBD2. The J call may be incorrect, as the DNA end agrees better with TRBJ2-7. The germline V gene has CDR1 SQVTM and CDR2 ANQGSEA. The CDR3 runs to 15 residues. The CDR3 DNA follows: TGCAGCGTCTTTGGGACTAGCGGAGGTTCCTACGAGCAGTACTTC. Amino acid sequence: CSVFGTSGGSYEQYF.

The chain links TRBV6-2 or TRBV6-3 to TRBJ2-1; a weak D match, TRBD2 (6 bases). The V end lost 9 bases, the J end lost 5 bases, and 20 bases lay between the germline ends. CDR3 length: 15 residues. Germline V lookup: CDR1 MNHEY, CDR2 SVGEGT. The CDR3 DNA follows: TGTGCCAGTACGATTGGAGGGTGGTCGGACAATGAGCAGTTCTTC. Translation gives CASTIGGWSDNEQFF.

This clonotype was seen only once. The chain is built from TRBV6-6 and TRBJ2-3; 8 bases match TRBD2. J lost 3 bases, V lost 8 bases, and 7 bases had no gene match. The germline gives CDR1 MNHNY, CDR2 SVGAGI (reference sequence). The CDR3 is 14 amino acids. Here the CDR3 DNA reads TGTGCCAGCCCAGCGGGAGTGAGAACAGATACGCAGTATTTT. Its protein is CASPAGVRTDTQYF.